This T cell receptor beta chain was captured in a study of blood T cell repertoires in COVID-19. Overall study context: Samples representing acute and convalescent COVID-19 were sourced from the United States, Italy and Spain.

In its sample, this clone was seen once. Profiled with immunoSEQ multiplex PCR; TCRdb holds only in-frame clones, not every one. The sample includes about 200,000 clones, 76% seen only once; the top ten take about a sixth. This CDR3 is 15 amino acids long. Germline V gives CDR1 SEHNR, CDR2 FQNEAQ (reference sequence). Trimming removed 5 bases at V and 2 bases at J, with 14 bases between. Those enrolled, adults aged about 18 to 89 years, came from some 25 US areas. Donors were grouped by their self-reported clinical history. The chain is built from TRBV7-9 and TRBJ2-3; D might be TRBD2 (6 bases). The sample consisted of PBMCs or T cells enriched from blood (not recorded which). The clonotype comes from a woman aged 45-60 years with acute COVID-19. The CDR3 loop reads CASSGPGADTDTQYF. The CDR3 coding sequence is TGTGCCAGCAGCGGACCGGGAGCGGACACAGATACGCAGTATTTT. Full variable domain (missing parts from reference TRBV7-9 and TRBJ2-3): DTGVSQNPRHKITKRGQNVTFRCDPISEHNRLYWYRQTLGQGPEFLTYFQNEAQLEKSRLLSDRFSAERPKGSFSTLEIQRTEQGDSAMYLCASSGPGADTDTQYFGPGTRLTVL.